This T cell receptor beta chain was observed in a study of control samples from healthy donors and cancer patients. Germline V CDR1 and CDR2: MGHDK, SYGVNS. The CDR3 has 14 residues. The V gene end was trimmed by 6 bases and the J gene end by 6 bases; junction bases not matched to a gene: 8. This clone was found once. Produced via immunoSEQ multiplex PCR; TCRdb's table is partial and in-frame only. Seen here are roughly 120,000 clones, nearly 95% observed once, and the top ten hold about 2.8%. The clonotype originates from a man between 25 and 39 years old in good health. This chain links TRBV25-1 with TRBJ1-1, with 9 bases lining up with TRBD1. The sample taken for sequencing was blood. The CDR3: CASSTQGARAEAFF. For the CDR3, the DNA is TGTGCCAGCAGCACACAGGGGGCAAGAGCTGAAGCTTTCTTT.